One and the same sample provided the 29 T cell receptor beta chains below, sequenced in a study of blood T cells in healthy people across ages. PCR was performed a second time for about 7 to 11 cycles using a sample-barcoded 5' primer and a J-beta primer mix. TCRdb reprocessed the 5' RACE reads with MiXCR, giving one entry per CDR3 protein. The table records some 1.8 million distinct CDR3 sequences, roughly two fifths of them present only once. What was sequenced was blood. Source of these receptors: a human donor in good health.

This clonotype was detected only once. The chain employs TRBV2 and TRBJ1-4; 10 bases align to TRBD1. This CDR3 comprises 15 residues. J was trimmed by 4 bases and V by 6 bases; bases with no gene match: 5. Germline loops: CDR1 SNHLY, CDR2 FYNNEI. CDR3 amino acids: CASRPWDRGNEKLFF. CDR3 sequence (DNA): TGTGCCAGCAGACCATGGGACAGGGGTAATGAAAAACTGTTTTTT.

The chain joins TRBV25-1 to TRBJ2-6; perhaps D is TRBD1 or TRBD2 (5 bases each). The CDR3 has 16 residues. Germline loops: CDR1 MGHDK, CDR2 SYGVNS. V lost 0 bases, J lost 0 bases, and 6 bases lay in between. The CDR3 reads CASSEYGGSGANVLTF. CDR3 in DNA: TGTGCCAGCAGTGAATATGGGGGCTCTGGGGCCAACGTCCTGACTTTC.

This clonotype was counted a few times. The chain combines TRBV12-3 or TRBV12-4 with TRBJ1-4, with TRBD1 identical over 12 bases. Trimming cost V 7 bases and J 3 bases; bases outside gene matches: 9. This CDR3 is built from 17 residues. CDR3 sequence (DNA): TGTGCCAGCAACCATTTGGGACAGGGGGCGGCTAATGAAAAACTGTTTTTT. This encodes CASNHLGQGAANEKLFF.

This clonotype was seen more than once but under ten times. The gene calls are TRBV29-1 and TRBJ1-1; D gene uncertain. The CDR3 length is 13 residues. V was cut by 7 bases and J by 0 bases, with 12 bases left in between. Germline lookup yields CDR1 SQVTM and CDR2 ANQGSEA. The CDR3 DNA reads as TGCAGCGCTCTTGTAGGGATGAACACTGAAGCTTTCTTT. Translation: CSALVGMNTEAFF.

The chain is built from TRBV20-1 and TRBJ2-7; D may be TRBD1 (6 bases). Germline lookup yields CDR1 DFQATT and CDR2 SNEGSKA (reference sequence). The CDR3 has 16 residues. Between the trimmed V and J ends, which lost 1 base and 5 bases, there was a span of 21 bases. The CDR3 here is CSARATAGTPNNEQYF. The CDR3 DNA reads TGCAGTGCTAGAGCTACTGCCGGGACACCAAATAACGAGCAGTACTTC.

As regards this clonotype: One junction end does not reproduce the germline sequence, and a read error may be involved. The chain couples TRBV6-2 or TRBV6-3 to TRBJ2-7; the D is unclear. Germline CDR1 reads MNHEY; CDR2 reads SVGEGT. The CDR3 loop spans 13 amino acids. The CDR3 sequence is CAGSYSATYEQYF. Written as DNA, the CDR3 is TGTGCCGGCAGTTACTCGGCTACCTACGAGCAGTACTTC.

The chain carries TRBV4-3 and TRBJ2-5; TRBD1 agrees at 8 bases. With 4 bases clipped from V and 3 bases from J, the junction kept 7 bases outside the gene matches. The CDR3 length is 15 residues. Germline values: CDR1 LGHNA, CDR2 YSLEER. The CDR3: CASSPPLDREETQYF. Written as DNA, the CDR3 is TGCGCCAGCAGCCCACCTCTGGACAGGGAAGAGACCCAGTACTTC.

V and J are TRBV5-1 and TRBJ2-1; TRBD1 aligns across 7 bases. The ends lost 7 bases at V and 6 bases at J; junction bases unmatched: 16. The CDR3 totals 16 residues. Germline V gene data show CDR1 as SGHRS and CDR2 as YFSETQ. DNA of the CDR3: TGCGCCAGCCACGCACTCACAGGGGTGAAGGGCAATGAGCAGTTCTTC. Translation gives CASHALTGVKGNEQFF.

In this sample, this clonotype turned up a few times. The CDR3 sequence: CASSLSSVVYEQYF. The DNA for the CDR3 is TGTGCCAGCAGTTTATCGTCGGTCGTCTACGAGCAGTACTTC. The chain employs TRBV27 and TRBJ2-7; D gene unclear. Germline lookup yields CDR1 MNHEY and CDR2 SMNVEV (reference sequence). V lost 0 bases to trimming and J lost 3 bases, with 9 bases between them. This CDR3 spans 14 amino acids.

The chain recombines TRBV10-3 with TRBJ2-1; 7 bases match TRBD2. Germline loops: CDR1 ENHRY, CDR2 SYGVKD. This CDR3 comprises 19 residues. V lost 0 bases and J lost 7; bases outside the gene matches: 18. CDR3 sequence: CAISESIGGSLWPGNEQFF. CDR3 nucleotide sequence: TGTGCCATCAGTGAGTCGATCGGCGGGAGTTTATGGCCTGGAAATGAGCAGTTCTTC.

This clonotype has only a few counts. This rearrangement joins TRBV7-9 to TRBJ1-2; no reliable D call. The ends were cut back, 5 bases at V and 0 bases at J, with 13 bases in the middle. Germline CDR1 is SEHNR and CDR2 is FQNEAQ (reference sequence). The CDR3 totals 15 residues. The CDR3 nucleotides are TGTGCCAGCAGCCCGCGGACGGTCCCTAACTATGGCTACACCTTC. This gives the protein CASSPRTVPNYGYTF. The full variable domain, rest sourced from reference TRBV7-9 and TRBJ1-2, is DTGVSQNPRHKITKRGQNVTFRCDPISEHNRLYWYRQTLGQGPEFLTYFQNEAQLEKSRLLSDRFSAERPKGSFSTLEIQRTEQGDSAMYLCASSPRTVPNYGYTFGSGTRLTVV.

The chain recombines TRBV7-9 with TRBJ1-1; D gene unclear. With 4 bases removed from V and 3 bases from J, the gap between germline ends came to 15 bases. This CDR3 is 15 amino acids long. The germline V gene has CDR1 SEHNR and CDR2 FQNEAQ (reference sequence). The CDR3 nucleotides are TGTGCCAGCAGCTCGAGGGCGGTTCTGGACACTGAAGCTTTCTTT. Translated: CASSSRAVLDTEAFF.

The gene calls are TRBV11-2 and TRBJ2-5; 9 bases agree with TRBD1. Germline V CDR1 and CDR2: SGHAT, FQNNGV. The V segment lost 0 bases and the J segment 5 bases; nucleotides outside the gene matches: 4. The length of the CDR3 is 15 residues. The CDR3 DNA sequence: TGTGCCAGCAGCTTAGATGGACAGGGGTGGGAGACCCAGTACTTC. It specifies CASSLDGQGWETQYF.

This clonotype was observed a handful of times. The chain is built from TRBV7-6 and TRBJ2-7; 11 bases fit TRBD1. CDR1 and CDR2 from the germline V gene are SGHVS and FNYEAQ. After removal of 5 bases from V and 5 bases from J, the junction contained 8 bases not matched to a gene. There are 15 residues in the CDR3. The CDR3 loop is CASSVGTGGDHEQYF. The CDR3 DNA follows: TGTGCCAGCAGCGTTGGGACAGGGGGGGACCACGAGCAGTACTTC.

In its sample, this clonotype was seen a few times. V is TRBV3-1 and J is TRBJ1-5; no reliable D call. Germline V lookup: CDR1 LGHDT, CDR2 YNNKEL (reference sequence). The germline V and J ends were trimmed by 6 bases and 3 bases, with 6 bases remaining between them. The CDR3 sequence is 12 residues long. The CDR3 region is CASSDTNQPQHF. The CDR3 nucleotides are TGTGCCAGCAGTGACACCAATCAGCCCCAGCATTTT.

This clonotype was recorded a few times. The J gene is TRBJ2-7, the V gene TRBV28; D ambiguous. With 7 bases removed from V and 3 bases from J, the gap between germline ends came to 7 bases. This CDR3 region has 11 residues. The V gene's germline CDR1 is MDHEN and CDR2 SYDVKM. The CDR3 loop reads CASTSFYEQYF. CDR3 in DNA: TGTGCCAGCACCTCCTTCTACGAGCAGTACTTC.

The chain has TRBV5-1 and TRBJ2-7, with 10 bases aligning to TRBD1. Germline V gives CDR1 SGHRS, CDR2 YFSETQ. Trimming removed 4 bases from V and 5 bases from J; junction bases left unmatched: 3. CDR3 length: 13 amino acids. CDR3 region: CASSGGTGDEQYF. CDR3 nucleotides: TGCGCCAGCAGCGGCGGGACAGGGGACGAGCAGTACTTC.

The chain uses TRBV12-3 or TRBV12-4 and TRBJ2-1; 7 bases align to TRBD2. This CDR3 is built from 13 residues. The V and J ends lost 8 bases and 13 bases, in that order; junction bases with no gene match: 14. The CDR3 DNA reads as TGTGCCAGCCTACGGTTGGGAGGGGAGACCCAGTTCTTC. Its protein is CASLRLGGETQFF.

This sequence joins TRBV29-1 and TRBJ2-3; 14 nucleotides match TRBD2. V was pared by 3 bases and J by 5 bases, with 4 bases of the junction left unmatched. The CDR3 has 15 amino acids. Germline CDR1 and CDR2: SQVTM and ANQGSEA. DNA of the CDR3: TGCAGCGTTGAGGGACTAGCGGGAGTTCTAGATACGCAGTATTTT. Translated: CSVEGLAGVLDTQYF.

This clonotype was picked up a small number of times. CDR3 nucleotide sequence: TGTGCCAGTAGTATTCCTGGGACAGGGGGTCAGCCCCAGCATTTT. Protein sequence: CASSIPGTGGQPQHF. This rearrangement joins TRBV19 to TRBJ1-5, with 11 bases that match TRBD1. From germline, CDR1 is LNHDA and CDR2 SQIVND (reference sequence). With V trimmed by 3 bases and J by 6 bases, 4 bases remained unmatched. CDR3 size: 15 residues.

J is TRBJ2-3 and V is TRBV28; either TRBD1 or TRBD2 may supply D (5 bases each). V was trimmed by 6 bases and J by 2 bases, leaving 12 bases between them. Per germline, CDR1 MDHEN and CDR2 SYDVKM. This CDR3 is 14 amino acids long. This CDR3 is CASRLGRITDTQYF. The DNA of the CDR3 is TGTGCCAGCAGACTGGGACGGATCACAGATACGCAGTATTTT.

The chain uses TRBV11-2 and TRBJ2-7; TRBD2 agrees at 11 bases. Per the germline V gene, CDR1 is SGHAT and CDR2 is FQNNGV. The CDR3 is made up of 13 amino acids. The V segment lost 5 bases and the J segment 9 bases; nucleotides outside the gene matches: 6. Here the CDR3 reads CASSASGGPMQYF. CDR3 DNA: TGTGCCAGCAGCGCTAGCGGGGGGCCCATGCAGTACTTC.

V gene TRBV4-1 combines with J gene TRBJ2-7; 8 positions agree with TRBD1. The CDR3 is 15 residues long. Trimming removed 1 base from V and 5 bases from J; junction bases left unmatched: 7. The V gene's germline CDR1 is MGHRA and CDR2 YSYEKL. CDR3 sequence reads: CASSQVVQGANEQYF. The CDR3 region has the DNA TGCGCCAGCAGCCAAGTCGTTCAGGGGGCTAACGAGCAGTACTTC.

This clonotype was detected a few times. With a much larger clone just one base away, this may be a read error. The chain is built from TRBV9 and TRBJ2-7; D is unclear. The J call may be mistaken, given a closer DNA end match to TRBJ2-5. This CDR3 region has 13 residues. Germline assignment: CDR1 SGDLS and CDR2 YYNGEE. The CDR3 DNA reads TGTGCCAGCAGCGTAGGGATCCGAGAGACCCAGTACTTC. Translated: CASSVGIRETQYF.

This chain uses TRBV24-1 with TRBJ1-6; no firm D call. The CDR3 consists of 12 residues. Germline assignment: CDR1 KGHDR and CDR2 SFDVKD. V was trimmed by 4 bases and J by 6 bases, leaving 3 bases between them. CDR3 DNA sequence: TGTGCCACCAGTGACCCTAATTCACCCCTCCACTTT. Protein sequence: CATSDPNSPLHF.

The CDR3 nucleotides read TGTGCCATCAGTATGAGCGGGGGACTCCAAGAGACCCAGTACTTC. It codes for CAISMSGGLQETQYF. The V gene is TRBV10-3, the J gene TRBJ2-5; TRBD2 matches at 8 bases. The CDR3 contains 15 residues. Germline assignment: CDR1 ENHRY and CDR2 SYGVKD. Trimming removed 5 bases from V and 1 base from J; junction bases left unmatched: 6.

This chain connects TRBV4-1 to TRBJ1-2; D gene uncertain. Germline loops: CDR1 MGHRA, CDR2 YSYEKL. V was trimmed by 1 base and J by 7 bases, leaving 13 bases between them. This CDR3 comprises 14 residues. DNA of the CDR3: TGCGCCAGCAGCCAAGTGGTGCGTCGGGGTGGCTACACCTTC. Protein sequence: CASSQVVRRGGYTF.

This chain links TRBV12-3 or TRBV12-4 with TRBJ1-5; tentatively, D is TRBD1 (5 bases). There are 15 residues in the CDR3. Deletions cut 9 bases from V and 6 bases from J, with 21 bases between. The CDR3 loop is CASGKATGPSQPQHF. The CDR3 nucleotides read TGTGCCAGTGGAAAGGCAACGGGACCAAGTCAGCCCCAGCATTTT.

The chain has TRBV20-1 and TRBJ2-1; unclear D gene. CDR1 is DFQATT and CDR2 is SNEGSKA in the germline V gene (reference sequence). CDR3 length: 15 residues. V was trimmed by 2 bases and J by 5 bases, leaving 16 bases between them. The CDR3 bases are TGCAGTGCTAGAAGACTCTCCTTAAATCACAATGAGCAGTTCTTC. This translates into CSARRLSLNHNEQFF.